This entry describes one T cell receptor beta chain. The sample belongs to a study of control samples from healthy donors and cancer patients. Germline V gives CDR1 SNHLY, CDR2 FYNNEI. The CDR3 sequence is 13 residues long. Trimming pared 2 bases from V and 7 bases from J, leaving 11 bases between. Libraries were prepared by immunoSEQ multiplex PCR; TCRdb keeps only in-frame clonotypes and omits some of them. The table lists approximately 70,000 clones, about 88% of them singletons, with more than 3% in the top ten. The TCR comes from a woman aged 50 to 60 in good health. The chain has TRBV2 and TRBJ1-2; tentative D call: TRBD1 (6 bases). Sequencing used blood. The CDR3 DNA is TGTGCCAGCAGTGAACAGGGGAGGGGTGGCTACACCTTC. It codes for CASSEQGRGGYTF.